A selection of T cell receptor beta chains follows, all from one sample in a study of T cell responses to AZD1222 COVID-19 vaccine. Profiling relied on immunoSEQ multiplex PCR, and the TCRdb table lists in-frame clones only, not all of them. The top ten clones hold around 18% of a sample with 150,000 to 180,000 clones, 90% of them seen once. The material was peripheral blood, obtained on day 0 of AZD1222 vaccination. These TCRs come from an adult in good health. Both conserved end residues are part of each CDR3. A D gene is named only where the DNA matches it firmly. Clone size is given for some rows only: seen once, a few or many times, or a class if the clone is expanded.

clone_size	d_call	v_call	j_call	cdr3_aa	cdr3_nt
once	NA	TRBV7-9	TRBJ1-2	CASSTVAPNKGYTF	TGTGCCAGCAGCACGGTCGCTCCAAACAAGGGCTACACCTTC
NA	TRBD1	TRBV7-3	TRBJ1-1	CASSSRGRAGEAFF	TGTGCCAGCAGCTCCAGGGGGCGAGCAGGGGAAGCTTTCTTT
once	TRBD1	TRBV19	TRBJ2-3	CASSMEGTGLTDTQYF	TGTGCCAGTAGTATGGAGGGGACAGGACTCACAGATACGCAGTATTTT
NA	NA	TRBV6-1	TRBJ2-1	CASSPPGQDWQFF	TGTGCCAGCAGCCCACCGGGCCAGGATTGGCAGTTCTTC
NA	NA	TRBV18	TRBJ1-2	CASSPESHYGYTF	TGTGCCAGCTCACCAGAGTCCCACTATGGCTACACCTTC
once	NA	TRBV21-1	TRBJ1-2	CASSMGTGISERGYGYTF	TGTGCCAGCAGCATGGGGACAGGGATCTCCGAAAGGGGGTATGGCTACACCTTC
NA	NA	TRBV6-5	TRBJ2-1	CASRRSLDEQFF	TGTGCCAGCCGAAGGTCCCTCGATGAGCAGTTCTTC
NA	TRBD1	TRBV5-1	TRBJ1-1	CASSFGHRVRGSEDTEAFF	TGCGCCAGCAGCTTCGGCCACCGGGTCAGGGGGTCCGAGGACACTGAAGCTTTCTTT
NA	TRBD2	TRBV19	TRBJ2-2	CASRNGLAATGELFF	TGTGCCAGTAGGAATGGACTAGCAGCCACCGGGGAGCTGTTTTTT
NA	TRBD2	TRBV24-1	TRBJ2-1	CATSDPPGTSGKGSYNEQFF	TGTGCCACCAGTGATCCCCCAGGGACTAGCGGGAAAGGATCCTACAATGAGCAGTTCTTC